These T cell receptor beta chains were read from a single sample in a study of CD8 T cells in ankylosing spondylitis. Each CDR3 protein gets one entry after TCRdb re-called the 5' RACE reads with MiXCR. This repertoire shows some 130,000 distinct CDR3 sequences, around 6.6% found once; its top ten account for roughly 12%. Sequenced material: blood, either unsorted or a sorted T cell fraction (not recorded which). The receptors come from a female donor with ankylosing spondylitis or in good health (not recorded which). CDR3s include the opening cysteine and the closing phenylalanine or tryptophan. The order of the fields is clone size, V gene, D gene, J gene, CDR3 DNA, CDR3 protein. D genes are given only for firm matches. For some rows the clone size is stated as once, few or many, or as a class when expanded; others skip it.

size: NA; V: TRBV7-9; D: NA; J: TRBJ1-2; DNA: TGTGCCAGCAGCTTAGCCAGGGATGGCTACACCTTC; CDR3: CASSLARDGYTF
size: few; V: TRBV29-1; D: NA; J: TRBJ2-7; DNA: TGCAGCGTTGAAGTAGAGGGGTTTCATGGTAACGAGCAGTACTTC; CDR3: CSVEVEGFHGNEQYF
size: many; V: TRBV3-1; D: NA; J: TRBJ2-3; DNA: TGTGCCAGCAGCCAAGACACAGATACGCAGTATTTT; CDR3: CASSQDTDTQYF
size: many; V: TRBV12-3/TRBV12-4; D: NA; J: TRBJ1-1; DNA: TGTGCCAGCAGTTCCGAGACAGACTCTGAAGCTTTCTTT; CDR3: CASSSETDSEAFF
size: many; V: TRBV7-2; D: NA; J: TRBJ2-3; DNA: TGTGCCAGCAGCCCGAATGCCAGGACAGCTACAGATACGCAGTATTTT; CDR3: CASSPNARTATDTQYF
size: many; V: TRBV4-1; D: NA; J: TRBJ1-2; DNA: TGCGCCAGCACCCCGACTGAGGGTGAATGGGGCTACACCTTC; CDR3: CASTPTEGEWGYTF
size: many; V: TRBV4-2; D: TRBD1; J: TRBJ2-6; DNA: TGTGCCAGCAGCCAATCACAGGGGGCGCAGGGGGCCAACGTCCTGACTTTC; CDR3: CASSQSQGAQGANVLTF
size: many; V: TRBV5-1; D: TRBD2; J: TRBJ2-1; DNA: TGCGCCAGCAGCTGGACTAGCGGGGTCAGCTCCTACAATGAGCAGTTCTTC; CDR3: CASSWTSGVSSYNEQFF
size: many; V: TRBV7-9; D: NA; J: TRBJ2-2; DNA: TGTGCCAGCAGCCCCGCGGACAGGAACACCGGGGAGCTGTTTTTT; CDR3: CASSPADRNTGELFF
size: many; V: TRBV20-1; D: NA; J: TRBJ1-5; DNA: TGCAGTGCTAATATACCGGGACACCGAAGTCAGCCCCAGCATTTT; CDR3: CSANIPGHRSQPQHF
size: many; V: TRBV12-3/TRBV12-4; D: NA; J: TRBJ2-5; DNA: TGTGCCAGCAGTAGGACACCCCGTCAAGAGACCCAGTACTTC; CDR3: CASSRTPRQETQYF
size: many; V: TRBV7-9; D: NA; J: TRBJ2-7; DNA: TGTGCCAGCAGCCGCAGCGCGCAGGGAATCTACGAGCAGTACTTC; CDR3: CASSRSAQGIYEQYF
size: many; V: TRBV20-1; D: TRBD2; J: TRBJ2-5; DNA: TGCAGTGCTCCTAGCGGGGGGCGACAAGAGACCCAGTACTTC; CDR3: CSAPSGGRQETQYF
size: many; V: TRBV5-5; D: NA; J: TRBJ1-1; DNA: TGTGCCAGCAGCCGGGACAATCCACTCACTGAAGCTTTCTTT; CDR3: CASSRDNPLTEAFF
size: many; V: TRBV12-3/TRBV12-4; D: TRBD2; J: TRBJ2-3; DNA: TGTGCCAGCAGTACGCTAGCGGGGTCGACAGATACGCAGTATTTT; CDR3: CASSTLAGSTDTQYF
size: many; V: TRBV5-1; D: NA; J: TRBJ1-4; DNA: TGCGCCAGCAGCCTCACAGGGCCTGAAAAACTGTTTTTT; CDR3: CASSLTGPEKLFF
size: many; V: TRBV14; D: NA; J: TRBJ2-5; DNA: TGTGCCAGCAGCCAAGATCCCTCCTTCGGGAAAGAGACCCAGTACTTC; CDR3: CASSQDPSFGKETQYF
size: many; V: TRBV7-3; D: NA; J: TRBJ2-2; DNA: TGTGCCAGCAGCTTAATATCGGGAAGTGGCCTCACCGGGGAGCTGTTTTTT; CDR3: CASSLISGSGLTGELFF
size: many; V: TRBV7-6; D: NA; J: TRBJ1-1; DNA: TGTGCCAGCAGCTTATCGGTTGGGGTGGGAGGGACTGAAGCTTTCTTT; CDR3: CASSLSVGVGGTEAFF
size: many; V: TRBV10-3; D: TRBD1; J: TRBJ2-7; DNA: TGTGCCATCTCGGGACAGGGGAGCTACGAGCAGTACTTC; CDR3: CAISGQGSYEQYF
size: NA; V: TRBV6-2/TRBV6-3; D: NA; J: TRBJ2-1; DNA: TGTGCCAGCAGTTTGGCCACCCTTTACAATGAGCAGTTCTTC; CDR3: CASSLATLYNEQFF
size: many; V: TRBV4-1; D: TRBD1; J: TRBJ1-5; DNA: TGCGCCAGCAGCCAAGAAAAGGACAGGGGGCTAGATAGCAATCAGCCCCAGCATTTT; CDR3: CASSQEKDRGLDSNQPQHF
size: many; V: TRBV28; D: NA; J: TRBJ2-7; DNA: TGTGCCAGCAGGGGAGATGTGAAAGAGCAGTACTTC; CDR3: CASRGDVKEQYF
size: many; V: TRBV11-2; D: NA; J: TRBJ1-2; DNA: TGTGCCAGCAGCTCCCTTCGATTGGGGAACTATGGCTACACCTTC; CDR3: CASSSLRLGNYGYTF
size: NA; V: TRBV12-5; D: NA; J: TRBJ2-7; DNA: TGTGCTAGTGGTCAAGAACAGGGGAGGGACGAGCAGTACTTC; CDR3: CASGQEQGRDEQYF
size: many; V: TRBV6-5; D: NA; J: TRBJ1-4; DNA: TGTGCCAGCAGTTACTCGGGTAGGGCCACGAAGTATGAAAAACTGTTTTTT; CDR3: CASSYSGRATKYEKLFF
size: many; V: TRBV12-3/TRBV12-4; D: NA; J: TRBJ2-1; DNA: TGTGCCAGCAGTCCCTCTATCCCACCCAATGAGCAGTTCTTC; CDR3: CASSPSIPPNEQFF
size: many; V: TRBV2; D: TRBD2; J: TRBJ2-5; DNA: TGTGCCAGCAGTCCCATTCTAGCGGGGCAAGAGACCCAGTACTTC; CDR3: CASSPILAGQETQYF
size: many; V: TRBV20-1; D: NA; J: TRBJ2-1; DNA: TGCAGTGCGGACTACAATGAGCAGTTCTTC; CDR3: CSADYNEQFF
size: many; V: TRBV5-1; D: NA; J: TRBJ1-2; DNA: TGCGCCAGCAGCGAAGACGGTCTAAGGGGCTACACCTTC; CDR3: CASSEDGLRGYTF
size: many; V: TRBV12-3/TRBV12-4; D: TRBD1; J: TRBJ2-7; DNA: TGTGCCAGCAGCTTAGGGACAGGGGGCTTGGCGCAGTACTTC; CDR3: CASSLGTGGLAQYF
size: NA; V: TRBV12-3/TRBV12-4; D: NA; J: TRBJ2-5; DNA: TGTGCCAGCAGTTCAGGATCCTACCAAGAGACCCAGTACTTC; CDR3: CASSSGSYQETQYF
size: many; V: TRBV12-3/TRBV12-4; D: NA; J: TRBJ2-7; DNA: TGTGCCAGCAGTTTACGGGCAGGTGGCTCCTACGAGCAGTACTTC; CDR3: CASSLRAGGSYEQYF
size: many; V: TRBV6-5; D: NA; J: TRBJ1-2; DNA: TGTGCCAGCAGTTACTATACAGGGCAGGGCTATGGCTACACCTTC; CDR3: CASSYYTGQGYGYTF
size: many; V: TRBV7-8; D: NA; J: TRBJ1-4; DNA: TGTGCCAGCAGCTCCAACCGGGACGTTGCAACTAATGAAAAACTGTTTTTT; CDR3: CASSSNRDVATNEKLFF
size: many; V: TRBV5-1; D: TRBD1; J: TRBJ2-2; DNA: TGCGCCAGCAGCTGGGCCGGGACAGGGTCCACCGGGGAGCTGTTTTTT; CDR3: CASSWAGTGSTGELFF
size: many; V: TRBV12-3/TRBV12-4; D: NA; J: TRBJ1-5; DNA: TGTGCCAGCAGTTTAAAGGGGGATCGGGGTCAGCCCCAGCATTTT; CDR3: CASSLKGDRGQPQHF
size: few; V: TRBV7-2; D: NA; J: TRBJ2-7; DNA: TGTGCCAGCAGCTACCCAAAATTCCGGGACACTAGGAGCGAGCAGTACTTC; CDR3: CASSYPKFRDTRSEQYF
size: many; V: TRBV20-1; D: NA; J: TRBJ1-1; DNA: TGCAGTGCTAGAGGCGGACAGCCCAACACTGAAGCTTTCTTT; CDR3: CSARGGQPNTEAFF
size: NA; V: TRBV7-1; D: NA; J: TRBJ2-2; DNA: TGTGCCAGTAGGGACTCCGGAAGGCCCGGGGAGCTGTTTTTT; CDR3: CASRDSGRPGELFF
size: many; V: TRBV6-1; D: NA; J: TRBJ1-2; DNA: TGTGCCAGCAGTACGCGTGGGGGGGGCAAGAGTCACGGCTACACCTTC; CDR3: CASSTRGGGKSHGYTF
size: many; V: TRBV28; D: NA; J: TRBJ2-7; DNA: TGTGCCAGCAAGTTTACATCGGGGGCTCGGTACGAGCAGTACTTC; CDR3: CASKFTSGARYEQYF
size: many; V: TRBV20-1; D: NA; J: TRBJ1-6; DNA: TGCAGTGCTAATAAACAGGGTCCAGGCTCACCCCTCCACTTT; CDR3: CSANKQGPGSPLHF
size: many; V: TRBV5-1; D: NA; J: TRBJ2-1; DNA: TGCGCCAGCAGCACCGGGACTTCCTACAATGAGCAGTTCTTC; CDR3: CASSTGTSYNEQFF
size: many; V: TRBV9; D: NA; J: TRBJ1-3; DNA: TGTGCCAGCAGCGTCTTGGGGGCGGGAAACACCATATATTTT; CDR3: CASSVLGAGNTIYF
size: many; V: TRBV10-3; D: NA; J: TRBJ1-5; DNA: TGTGCCATCAGTGAGTCTGTGACGCGCGGTCAGCCCCAGCATTTT; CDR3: CAISESVTRGQPQHF
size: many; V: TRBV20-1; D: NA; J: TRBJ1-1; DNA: TGCAGTGCTAGAAGGGGGGCCCCTGAAGCTTTCTTT; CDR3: CSARRGAPEAFF
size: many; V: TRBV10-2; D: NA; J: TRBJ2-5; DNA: TGCGCCAGCAGTGAGTCGGACACCCAAGAGACCCAGTACTTC; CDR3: CASSESDTQETQYF